These 30 T cell receptor beta chains were all obtained from the same sample, sequenced in a study of shared clonotypes between healthy human individuals. The protocol was immunoSEQ multiplex PCR, while the TCRdb copy is restricted to in-frame clones and leaves out a portion. The repertoire includes about 1.5 million clones, 95% to 99% of them detected once, and less than 0.55% sits in the top ten. The sample was naive CD4+ T cells sorted from blood. Described subset: CD45RA+ positively selected. Receptor source: a man younger than 45 in good health.

To note about this clone: Other DNA sequences in this specimen translate into the identical CDR3. The rearrangement uses TRBV9 and TRBJ2-3, with 8 positions matching TRBD1. The CDR3 contains 15 residues. CDR1 SGDLS and CDR2 YYNGEE come from the germline V gene. Trimming took 2 bases from V and 1 from J; bases not matched to a gene: 3. In DNA, the CDR3 is TGTGCCAGCAGCGTCGGACAGGGTGGCACAGATACGCAGTATTTT. Its protein is CASSVGQGGTDTQYF.

Notes on this clone: The sample carries other DNA sequences with the same CDR3. The rearrangement links TRBV28 to TRBJ2-2; D unresolved. CDR1 is MDHEN, CDR2 SYDVKM, per germline. Trimming removed 3 bases at V and 1 base at J, with 6 bases between. This CDR3 comprises 14 residues. The CDR3 sequence: CASSFTGNTGELFF. In DNA form, the CDR3 reads TGTGCCAGCAGTTTTACGGGGAACACCGGGGAGCTGTTTTTT. Supplemented by reference TRBV28 and TRBJ2-2, the full variable domain reads DVKVTQSSRYLVKRTGEKVFLECVQDMDHENMFWYRQDPGLGLRLIYFSYDVKMKEKGDIPEGYSVSREKKERFSLILESASTNQTSMYLCASSFTGNTGELFFGEGSRLTVL.

This chain joins TRBV11-2 and TRBJ1-2; D ambiguous. The ends were cut back, 2 bases at V and 5 bases at J, with 9 bases in the middle. Germline V gene lookup returns CDR1 SGHAT and CDR2 FQNNGV. The CDR3 is made up of 13 amino acids. Here the CDR3 DNA reads TGTGCCAGCAGCTTAAGGGATGCGTATGGCTACACCTTC. This gives the protein CASSLRDAYGYTF.

The V call is TRBV4-3, the J call TRBJ2-7; 7 bases match TRBD1. CDR3 length equals 16 residues. After removal of 1 base from V and 3 bases from J, the junction contained 9 bases not matched to a gene. Germline CDR1 is LGHNA and CDR2 is YSLEER. Here the CDR3 DNA reads TGCGCCAGCAGCCAAGTGCTACAGGGGCGAGGCTACGAGCAGTACTTC. It yields the protein CASSQVLQGRGYEQYF.

J is TRBJ1-2 and V is TRBV10-3; tentatively, D is TRBD1 (5 bases). CDR1 is ENHRY and CDR2 is SYGVKD in the germline V gene. Trimming stripped 6 bases from V and 2 bases from J, with 10 bases between. The length of the CDR3 is 13 residues. In nucleotides, the CDR3 is TGTGCCATCAGAGGGACGGAAAACTATGGCTACACCTTC. It specifies CAIRGTENYGYTF.

The gene calls are TRBV7-8 and TRBJ2-1; no reliable D call. Deletions cut 2 bases from V and 0 bases from J, with 14 bases between. CDR1 and CDR2 (germline): SGHVS, FQNEAQ. The CDR3 length is 17 residues. The CDR3 DNA reads as TGTGCCAGCAGCTTATACCCCAGAAGTAGCTCCTACAATGAGCAGTTCTTC. This gives the protein CASSLYPRSSSYNEQFF.

This clone was seen just once. The V gene is TRBV5-1, the J gene TRBJ2-3; the match to TRBD2 covers 9 bases. Germline CDR1 is SGHRS and CDR2 is YFSETQ. The trim removed 0 bases at V and 6 bases at J, leaving 8 bases unmatched. CDR3 length: 16 residues. The CDR3, as DNA: TGCGCCAGCAGCTTGGTGGCGGGAGGGCCGGGGGATACGCAGTATTTT. Translating gives CASSLVAGGPGDTQYF. The whole variable domain, remainder taken from reference TRBV5-1 and TRBJ2-3, is KAGVTQTPRYLIKTRGQQVTLSCSPISGHRSVSWYQQTPGQGLQFLFEYFSETQRNKGNFPGRFSGRQFSNSRSEMNVSTLELGDSALYLCASSLVAGGPGDTQYFGPGTRLTVL.

The chain combines TRBV28 with TRBJ2-3, with D perhaps given as TRBD1 or TRBD2 (5 bases each). Germline CDR1 is MDHEN and CDR2 is SYDVKM. Trimming shortened V by 3 bases and J by 4 bases, and 20 bases separated the two germline ends. This CDR3 has 17 residues. CDR3 region: CASSFRTFQRGPDTQYF. Here the CDR3 DNA reads TGTGCCAGCAGTTTTCGAACATTCCAGAGGGGCCCAGATACGCAGTATTTT.

The CDR3 DNA reads as TGTGCCAGCAGCCTGAATAGGGACAACTATCAAGAGACCCAGTACTTC. Translation gives CASSLNRDNYQETQYF. This chain joins TRBV11-2 and TRBJ2-5, with D possibly being TRBD1 (6 bases). The ends were cut back, 5 bases at V and 2 bases at J, with 18 bases in the middle. CDR3 length: 16 amino acids. Germline V gene data show CDR1 as SGHAT and CDR2 as FQNNGV.

The rearrangement joins TRBV25-1 to TRBJ2-7, with D unresolved. The CDR3 covers 10 residues. The germline V and J ends were trimmed by 5 bases and 6 bases, with 5 bases remaining between them. Per germline, CDR1 MGHDK and CDR2 SYGVNS. CDR3 bases: TGTGCCAGCAGTAAGTGCGAGCAGTACTTC. This sequence encodes CASSKCEQYF.

This chain uses TRBV19 with TRBJ1-4; 9 bases align to TRBD1. The CDR3 consists of 14 residues. The germline CDR1 and CDR2 sequences are LNHDA and SQIVND (reference sequence). Germline trimming cut 7 bases from V and 7 bases from J; bases unmatched to any gene: 7. CDR3 sequence reads: CASNPDRGTEKLFF. CDR3 sequence (DNA): TGTGCCAGTAACCCGGACAGGGGCACTGAAAAACTGTTTTTT.

This sequence joins TRBV5-8 and TRBJ2-2; TRBD2 might be the D (6 bases). This CDR3 region has 14 residues. V lost 5 bases, J lost 5 bases, and 13 bases lay in between. CDR1 and CDR2 (germline): SGHTS, YDEGEE. The CDR3 here is CASSGGIRTGELFF. The CDR3 nucleotides are TGTGCCAGCAGTGGGGGGATCAGAACCGGGGAGCTGTTTTTT.

The chain employs TRBV4-3 and TRBJ2-2; 7 bases line up with TRBD1. The V gene end was trimmed by 0 bases and the J gene end by 4 bases; junction bases not matched to a gene: 5. There are 16 residues in the CDR3. Per germline, CDR1 LGHNA and CDR2 YSLEER. The DNA for the CDR3 is TGCGCCAGCAGCCAAGATTTTCCAGGGGGCACCGGGGAGCTGTTTTTT. The encoded protein is CASSQDFPGGTGELFF.

V and J are TRBV5-1 and TRBJ2-7; TRBD1 or TRBD2 may be the D gene (5 bases each). CDR1 and CDR2 from the germline V gene are SGHRS and YFSETQ. CDR3 length: 15 residues. V was trimmed by 4 bases and J by 4 bases, leaving 18 bases between them. The DNA of the CDR3 is TGCGCCAGCAGCACTACCGAGGGGCAGTCATACGAGCAGTACTTC. It specifies CASSTTEGQSYEQYF.

V usage is TRBV7-9 and J usage is TRBJ1-2; unclear D gene. The CDR3 covers 11 residues. Germline V gives CDR1 SEHNR, CDR2 FQNEAQ (reference sequence). Between the trimmed V and J ends, which lost 7 bases and 8 bases, there was a span of 11 bases. The CDR3 coding sequence is TGTGCCAGCACCGAGGCGGCCGGCTACACCTTC. Translating it yields CASTEAAGYTF. Full variable domain (missing parts from reference TRBV7-9 and TRBJ1-2): DTGVSQNPRHKITKRGQNVTFRCDPISEHNRLYWYRQTLGQGPEFLTYFQNEAQLEKSRLLSDRFSAERPKGSFSTLEIQRTEQGDSAMYLCASTEAAGYTFGSGTRLTVV.

The V gene is TRBV29-1, the J gene TRBJ2-5, with D possibly being TRBD2 (6 bases). CDR1 and CDR2 from the germline V gene are SQVTM and ANQGSEA. The V gene lost 6 bases and the J gene lost 5 bases, with 13 bases spanning the gap. This CDR3 is built from 12 residues. The CDR3 nucleotides read TGCAGCGTCTGGGGGGTTTTGGAGACCCAGTACTTC. It yields the protein CSVWGVLETQYF.

The rearrangement joins TRBV4-1 to TRBJ2-1; TRBD1 matches 11 bases. Per the germline V gene, CDR1 is MGHRA and CDR2 is YSYEKL. J lost 8 bases, V lost 0 bases, and 3 bases had no gene match. The CDR3 has 15 amino acids. Here the CDR3 reads CASSQEGQGDDEQFF. The CDR3 coding sequence is TGCGCCAGCAGCCAAGAGGGACAGGGGGACGATGAGCAGTTCTTC.

The chain is built from TRBV28 and TRBJ1-5, with TRBD1 matching over 8 bases. V lost 5 bases and J lost 1; bases outside the gene matches: 1. Germline lookup yields CDR1 MDHEN and CDR2 SYDVKM. The CDR3 covers 14 residues. The DNA for the CDR3 is TGTGCCAGCAGTGGGACAGGCAGCAATCAGCCCCAGCATTTT. Translation gives CASSGTGSNQPQHF.

Only a few counts were recorded for this clone. The V and J genes are TRBV6-5 and TRBJ2-2, with D unclear. Trimming removed 7 bases at V and 1 base at J, with 7 bases between. Germline assignment: CDR1 MNHEY and CDR2 SVGAGI. The CDR3 runs 13 residues. Here the CDR3 reads CASTHKNTGELFF. The CDR3 DNA reads TGTGCCAGCACCCACAAGAACACCGGGGAGCTGTTTTTT.

The count of this clone is one. This rearrangement joins TRBV5-6 to TRBJ2-7, with D uncertain. Trimming cost V 4 bases and J 2 bases, with 16 bases left between them. CDR1 SGHDT and CDR2 YYEEEE come from the germline V gene. The CDR3 has 15 residues. The chain's CDR3 is CASSRFGLDAYEQYF. The DNA for the CDR3 is TGTGCCAGCAGCCGCTTCGGCCTAGACGCCTACGAGCAGTACTTC.

V gene TRBV21-1 combines with J gene TRBJ2-1; the table's D gene call, TRBD1, was not cross checked with the DNA. TRBV21-1 is an annotated pseudogene. The CDR3 is 14 amino acids. The chain's CDR3 is CASTSGTGCNEQFF. Here the CDR3 DNA reads TGTGCCAGCACCTCCGGGACAGGGTGCAATGAGCAGTTCTTC.

This clone was detected once. The chain carries TRBV2 and TRBJ2-7; the match to TRBD2 covers 9 bases. The CDR3 totals 14 residues. V gave up 8 bases and J gave up 3 bases; unmatched junction bases: 8. In germline, CDR1 is SNHLY, CDR2 FYNNEI. In DNA, the CDR3 is TGTGCCAGCGGAATTGGCGGGGGGGTCTACGAGCAGTACTTC. This gives the protein CASGIGGGVYEQYF.

The chain recombines TRBV10-3 with TRBJ2-7; D may be TRBD2 (6 bases). V lost 4 bases to trimming and J lost 0 bases, with 13 bases between them. The CDR3 covers 15 residues. The V gene's germline CDR1 is ENHRY and CDR2 SYGVKD. The CDR3 loop is CAISVRRADSYEQYF. CDR3 in DNA: TGTGCCATCAGTGTCCGGAGGGCAGACTCCTACGAGCAGTACTTC.

Comment on this clone: Additional DNA sequences in this sample encode the identical CDR3. CDR3: CASSPGAGNQPQHF. The CDR3 DNA reads TGTGCCAGCAGCCCTGGCGCGGGGAATCAGCCCCAGCATTTT. The V gene is TRBV7-2, the J gene TRBJ1-5; D call uncertain. V shed 5 bases and J shed 4 bases, with 12 bases lying between them. The CDR3 sequence is 14 residues long. CDR1 is SGHTA, CDR2 FQGNSA, per germline.

This clone was observed once. CDR3 coding DNA: TGCAGCGTTGATTTGGCCCGCACAGATACGCAGTATTTT. As protein: CSVDLARTDTQYF. The rearrangement uses TRBV29-1 and TRBJ2-3; D gene uncertain. The V gene lost 3 bases and the J gene lost 1 base, with 8 bases spanning the gap. Germline lookup yields CDR1 SQVTM and CDR2 ANQGSEA. This CDR3 comprises 13 residues.

The rearrangement uses TRBV25-1 and TRBJ1-5; a possible D gene is TRBD1 (6 bases). Trimming took off 3 bases at V and 1 base at J, with 10 bases between the two ends. This CDR3 is 15 amino acids long. CDR1 is MGHDK, CDR2 SYGVNS, per germline. The CDR3, as DNA: TGTGCCAGCAGTGATCCGGGACAAAGCAATCAGCCCCAGCATTTT. It yields the protein CASSDPGQSNQPQHF.

V is TRBV30 and J is TRBJ2-7; TRBD1 or TRBD2 may be the D gene (6 bases each). The CDR3 sequence is 13 residues long. Germline CDR1 is GTSNPN and CDR2 is SVGIG (reference sequence). CDR3 nucleotides: TGTGACATAATCTTACAGGGACTGTACGAGCAGTACTTC. Translation gives CDIILQGLYEQYF.

About this clone itself: The same CDR3 is also encoded by other DNA sequences in this sample. The chain combines TRBV19 with TRBJ2-5; either TRBD1 or TRBD2 may fit D (6 bases each). Germline V gives CDR1 LNHDA, CDR2 SQIVND (reference sequence). The CDR3 is 14 amino acids. V lost 1 base to trimming and J lost 5 bases, with 11 bases between them. The CDR3 nucleotides read TGTGCCAGTAGTATAGCCGGGGGCCTGGAGACCCAGTACTTC. Translation: CASSIAGGLETQYF.

The chain is built from TRBV11-2 and TRBJ1-1; D is perhaps TRBD1 (5 bases). V lost 0 bases to trimming and J lost 4 bases, with 21 bases between them. Germline V lookup: CDR1 SGHAT, CDR2 FQNNGV. CDR3 length equals 18 residues. CDR3 nucleotide sequence: TGTGCCAGCAGCTTAGATCCAATTCGTGGGGGGGGAGGCACTGAAGCTTTCTTT. It translates to CASSLDPIRGGGGTEAFF.

This chain links TRBV19 with TRBJ2-6; D may be TRBD1 or TRBD2 (5 bases each). Per the germline V gene, CDR1 is LNHDA and CDR2 is SQIVND (reference sequence). The CDR3 consists of 15 residues. The V end was cut by 2 bases, the J end by 2 bases, with 7 bases between. CDR3 bases: TGTGCCAGTAGTATACTGGGACCTGGGGCCAACGTCCTGACTTTC. Protein: CASSILGPGANVLTF.